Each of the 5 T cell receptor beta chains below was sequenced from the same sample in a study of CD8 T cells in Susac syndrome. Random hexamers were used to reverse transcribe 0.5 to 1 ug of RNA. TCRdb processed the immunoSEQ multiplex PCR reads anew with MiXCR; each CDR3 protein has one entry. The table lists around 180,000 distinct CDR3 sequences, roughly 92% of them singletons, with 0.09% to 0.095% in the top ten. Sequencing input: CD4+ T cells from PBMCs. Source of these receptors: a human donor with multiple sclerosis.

CDR3 sequence reads: CAWARTYNEQFF. The CDR3, as DNA: TGTGCCTGGGCCCGGACCTACAATGAGCAGTTCTTC. The chain joins TRBV30 to TRBJ2-1; D remains unclear. The CDR3 covers 12 residues. The germline V and J ends were trimmed by 5 bases and 2 bases, with 7 bases remaining between them. Germline-derived CDR1 and CDR2 are GTSNPN and SVGIG (reference sequence).

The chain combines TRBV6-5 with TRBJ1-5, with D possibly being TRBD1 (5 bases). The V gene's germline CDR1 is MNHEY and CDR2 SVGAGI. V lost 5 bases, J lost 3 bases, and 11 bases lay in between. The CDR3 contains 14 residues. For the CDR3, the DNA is TGTGCCAGCAGTCCCCTAGGGGTCAATCAGCCCCAGCATTTT. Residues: CASSPLGVNQPQHF.

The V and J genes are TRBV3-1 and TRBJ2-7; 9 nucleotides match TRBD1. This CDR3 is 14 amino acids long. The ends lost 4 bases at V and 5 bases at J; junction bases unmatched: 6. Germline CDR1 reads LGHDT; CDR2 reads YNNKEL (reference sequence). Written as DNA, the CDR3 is TGTGCCAGCAGCCGCCGGACAGGGGTACACGAGCAGTACTTC. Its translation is CASSRRTGVHEQYF.

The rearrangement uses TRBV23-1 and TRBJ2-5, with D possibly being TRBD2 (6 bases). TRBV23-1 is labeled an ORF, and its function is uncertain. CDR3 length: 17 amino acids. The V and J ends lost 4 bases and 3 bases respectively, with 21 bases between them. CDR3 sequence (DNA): TGCGCCAGCAGTCCCCTCGTAGGGACTCCGGGGGAAGAGACCCAGTACTTC. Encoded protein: CASSPLVGTPGEETQYF.

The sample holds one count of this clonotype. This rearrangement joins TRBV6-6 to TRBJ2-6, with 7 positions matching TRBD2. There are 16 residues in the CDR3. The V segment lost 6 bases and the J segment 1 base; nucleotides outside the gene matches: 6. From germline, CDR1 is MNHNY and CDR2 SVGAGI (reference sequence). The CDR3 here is CASSPRGGSGANVLTF. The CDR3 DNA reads TGTGCCAGCAGCCCTCGGGGAGGGTCTGGGGCCAACGTCCTGACTTTC.